This T cell receptor (beta chain) was sequenced in a study of T cell responses to AZD1222 COVID-19 vaccine. Profiling relied on immunoSEQ multiplex PCR, and the TCRdb table lists in-frame clones only, not all of them. The profile shows tens of thousands of clones, around 90% of them singletons. Findings and caveats of the study: The donor cohort was predominantly white British with a female majority, and clonal diversity may have been underestimated.

On this clone: Its specificity is unknown.

Analysis merged second doses at about 4 or about 12 weeks. From germline, CDR1 is PRHDT and CDR2 FYEKMQ (reference sequence). Trimming shortened V by 5 bases and J by 0 bases, and 5 bases separated the two germline ends. CDR3 length: 13 amino acids. The sequenced sample was peripheral blood, obtained 28 days after the second AZD1222 dose. This clonotype was obtained from an adult who received the AZD1222 COVID-19 vaccine. The rearrangement uses TRBV13 and TRBJ1-5, with D unclear. CDR3 protein: CASSRGSNQPQHF. CDR3 nucleotides: TGTGCCAGCAGCCGGGGTAGCAATCAGCCCCAGCATTTT.